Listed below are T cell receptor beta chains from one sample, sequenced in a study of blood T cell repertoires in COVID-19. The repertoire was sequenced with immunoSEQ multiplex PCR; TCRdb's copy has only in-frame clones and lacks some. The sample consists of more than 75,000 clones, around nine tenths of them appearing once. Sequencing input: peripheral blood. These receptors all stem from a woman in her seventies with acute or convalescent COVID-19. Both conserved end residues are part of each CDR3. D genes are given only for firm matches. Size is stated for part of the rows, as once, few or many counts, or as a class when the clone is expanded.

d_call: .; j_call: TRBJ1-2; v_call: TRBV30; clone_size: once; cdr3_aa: CAWSTGHYGYTF; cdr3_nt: TGTGCCTGGAGCACAGGGCACTATGGCTACACCTTC
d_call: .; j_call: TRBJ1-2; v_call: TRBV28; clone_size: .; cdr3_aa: CASSFSQNYGYTF; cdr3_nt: TGTGCCAGCAGTTTCAGTCAGAACTATGGCTACACCTTC
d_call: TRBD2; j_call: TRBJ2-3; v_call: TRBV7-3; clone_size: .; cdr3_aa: CASSPSGASTDTQYF; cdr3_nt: TGTGCCAGCAGCCCTAGCGGGGCTAGCACAGATACGCAGTATTTT
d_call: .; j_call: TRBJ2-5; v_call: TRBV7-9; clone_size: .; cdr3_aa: CASSLVSGNQETQYF; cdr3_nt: TGTGCCAGCAGCTTGGTTTCCGGTAACCAAGAGACCCAGTACTTC
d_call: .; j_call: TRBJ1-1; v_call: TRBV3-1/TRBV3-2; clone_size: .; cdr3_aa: CASSRTQVNTEAFF; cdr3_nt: TGTGCCAGCAGCCGGACACAGGTGAACACTGAAGCTTTCTTT
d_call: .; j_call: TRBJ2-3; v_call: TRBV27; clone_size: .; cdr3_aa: CASSLLGSTDTQYF; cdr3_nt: TGTGCCAGCAGTTTGCTAGGAAGCACAGATACGCAGTATTTT
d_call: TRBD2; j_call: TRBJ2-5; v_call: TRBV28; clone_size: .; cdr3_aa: CASRPTSGRKTQETQYF; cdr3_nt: TGTGCCAGCAGACCGACTAGCGGGAGGAAGACCCAAGAGACCCAGTACTTC
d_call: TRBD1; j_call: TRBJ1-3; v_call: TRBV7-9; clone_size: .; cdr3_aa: CASSLAWDRSNTIYF; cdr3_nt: TGTGCCAGCAGCTTAGCCTGGGACAGATCTAACACCATATATTTT
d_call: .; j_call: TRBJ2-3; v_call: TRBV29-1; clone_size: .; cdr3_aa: CSVENPGTDTQYF; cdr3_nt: TGCAGCGTTGAGAATCCGGGCACAGATACGCAGTATTTT
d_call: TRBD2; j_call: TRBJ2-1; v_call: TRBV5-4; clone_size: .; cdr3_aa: CASSLAPGRAGNEQFF; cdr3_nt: TGTGCCAGCAGCTTGGCCCCCGGGAGGGCCGGTAATGAGCAGTTCTTC
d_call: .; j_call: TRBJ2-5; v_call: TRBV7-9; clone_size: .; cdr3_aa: CASSFTGPTGETQYF; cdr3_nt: TGTGCCAGCAGCTTCACCGGGCCGACAGGAGAGACCCAGTACTTC
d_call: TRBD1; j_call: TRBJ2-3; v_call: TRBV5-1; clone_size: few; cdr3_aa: CASSFGDRVSTDTQYF; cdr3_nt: TGCGCCAGCAGCTTCGGGGACAGGGTGAGCACAGATACGCAGTATTTT
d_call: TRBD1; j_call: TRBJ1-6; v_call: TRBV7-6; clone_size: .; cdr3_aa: CASSEGQGGSSPLHF; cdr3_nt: TGTGCCAGCAGCGAAGGACAGGGAGGCAGTTCACCCCTCCACTTT
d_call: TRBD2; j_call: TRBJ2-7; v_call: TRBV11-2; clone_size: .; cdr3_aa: CASSFTSGNYEQYF; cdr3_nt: TGTGCCAGCAGCTTCACTAGCGGGAACTACGAGCAGTACTTC
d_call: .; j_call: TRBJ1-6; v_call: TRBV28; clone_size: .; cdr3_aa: CASSLDGGSSYNSPLHF; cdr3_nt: TGTGCCAGCAGTTTGGATGGAGGCAGCTCCTATAATTCACCCCTCCACTTT
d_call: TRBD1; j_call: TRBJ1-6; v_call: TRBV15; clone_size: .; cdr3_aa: CATSRKTGQASSYNSPLHF; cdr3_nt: TGTGCCACCAGCAGGAAAACGGGACAGGCGAGCTCCTATAATTCACCCCTCCACTTT
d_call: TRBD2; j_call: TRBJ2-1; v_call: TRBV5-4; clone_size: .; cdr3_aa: CASRRGGGVNEQFF; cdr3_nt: TGTGCCAGCAGGCGCGGGGGTGGGGTCAATGAGCAGTTCTTC
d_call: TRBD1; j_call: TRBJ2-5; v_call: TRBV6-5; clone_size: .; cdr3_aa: CASSYSWTGDQETQYF; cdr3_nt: TGTGCCAGCAGTTACTCATGGACAGGGGACCAAGAGACCCAGTACTTC
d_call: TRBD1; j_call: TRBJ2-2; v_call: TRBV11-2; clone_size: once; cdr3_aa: CASSRIGQGENTGELFF; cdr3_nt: TGTGCCAGCAGCCGAATCGGACAGGGTGAAAACACCGGGGAGCTGTTTTTT
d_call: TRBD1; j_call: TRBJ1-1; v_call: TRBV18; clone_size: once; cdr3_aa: CASSPSRQGEAFF; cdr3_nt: TGTGCCAGCTCACCATCGCGACAGGGTGAAGCTTTCTTT
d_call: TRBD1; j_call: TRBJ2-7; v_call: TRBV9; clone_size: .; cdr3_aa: CASSQTGVGEQYF; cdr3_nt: TGTGCCAGCAGCCAGACAGGGGTGGGGGAGCAGTACTTC
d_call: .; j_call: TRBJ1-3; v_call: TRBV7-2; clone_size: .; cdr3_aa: CASSLVSVSGNTIYF; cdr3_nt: TGTGCCAGCAGCTTAGTTAGCGTCTCTGGAAACACCATATATTTT
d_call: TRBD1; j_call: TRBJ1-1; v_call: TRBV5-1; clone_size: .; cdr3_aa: CASSLGQGGTEAFF; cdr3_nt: TGCGCCAGCAGCTTAGGACAGGGTGGCACTGAAGCTTTCTTT
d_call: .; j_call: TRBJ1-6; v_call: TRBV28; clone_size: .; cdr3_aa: CASSLDTGLNSPLHF; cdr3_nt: TGTGCCAGCAGTTTAGACACAGGGCTGAATTCACCCCTCCACTTT
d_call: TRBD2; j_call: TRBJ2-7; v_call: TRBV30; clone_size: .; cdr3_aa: CAWSAIREGEQYF; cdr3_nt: TGTGCCTGGAGTGCCATCAGGGAGGGCGAGCAGTACTTC
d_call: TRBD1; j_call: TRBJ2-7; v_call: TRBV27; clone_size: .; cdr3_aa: CASSPLAGQGYEQYF; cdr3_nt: TGTGCCAGCAGTCCCCTGGCGGGACAGGGCTACGAGCAGTACTTC
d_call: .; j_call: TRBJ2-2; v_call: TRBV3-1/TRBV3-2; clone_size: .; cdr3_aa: CASSHRTVNTGELFF; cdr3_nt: TGTGCCAGCAGCCACAGGACAGTGAACACCGGGGAGCTGTTTTTT
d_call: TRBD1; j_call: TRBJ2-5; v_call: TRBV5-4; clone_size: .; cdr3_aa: CASSLGAGRGLVETQYF; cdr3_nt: TGTGCCAGCAGCTTGGGAGCGGGCAGGGGGCTGGTAGAGACCCAGTACTTC
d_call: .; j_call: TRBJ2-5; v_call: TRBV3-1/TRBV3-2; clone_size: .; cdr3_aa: CASSQDYVQTQYF; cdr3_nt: TGTGCCAGCAGCCAAGACTACGTCCAGACCCAGTACTTC
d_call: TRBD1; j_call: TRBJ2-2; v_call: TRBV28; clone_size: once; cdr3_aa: CASSHGTVNTGELFF; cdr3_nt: TGTGCCAGCAGTCATGGGACAGTGAACACCGGGGAGCTGTTTTTT
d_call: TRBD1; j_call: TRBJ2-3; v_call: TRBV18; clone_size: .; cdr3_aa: CASSPPTGGITDTQYF; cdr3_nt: TGTGCCAGCTCACCACCTACAGGGGGAATCACAGATACGCAGTATTTT
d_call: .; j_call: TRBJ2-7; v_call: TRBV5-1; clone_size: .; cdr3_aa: CASSWAPGQTYEQYF; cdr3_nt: TGCGCCAGCAGCTGGGCCCCGGGACAAACCTACGAGCAGTACTTC
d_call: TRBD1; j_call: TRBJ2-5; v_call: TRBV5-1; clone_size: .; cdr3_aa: CASSLADRAQETQYF; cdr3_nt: TGCGCCAGCAGCTTGGCGGACAGGGCCCAAGAGACCCAGTACTTC
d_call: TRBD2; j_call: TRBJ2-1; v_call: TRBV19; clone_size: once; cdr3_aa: CASSNPQLAAYNEQFF; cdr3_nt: TGTGCCAGTAGTAACCCCCAGCTAGCGGCATACAATGAGCAGTTCTTC
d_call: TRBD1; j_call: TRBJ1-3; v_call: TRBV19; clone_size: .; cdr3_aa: CASRQGAGGNTIYF; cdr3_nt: TGTGCCAGTCGCCAGGGGGCTGGGGGAAACACCATATATTTT
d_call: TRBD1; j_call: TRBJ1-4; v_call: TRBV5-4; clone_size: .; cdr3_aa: CASRDRFNEKLFF; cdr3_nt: TGTGCCAGCCGGGACAGATTTAATGAAAAACTGTTTTTT
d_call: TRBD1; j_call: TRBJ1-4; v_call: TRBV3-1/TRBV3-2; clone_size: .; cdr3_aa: CASSLGQGNEKLFF; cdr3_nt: TGTGCCAGCAGCCTGGGACAGGGTAATGAAAAACTGTTTTTT
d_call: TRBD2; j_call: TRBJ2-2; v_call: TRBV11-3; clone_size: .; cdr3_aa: CASSLGLLAGGPVGELFF; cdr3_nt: TGTGCCAGCAGCTTAGGTCTGCTAGCGGGAGGGCCCGTTGGGGAGCTGTTTTTT
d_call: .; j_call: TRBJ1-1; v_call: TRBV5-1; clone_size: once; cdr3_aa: CASSGMGGGFGEAFF; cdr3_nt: TGCGCCAGCAGCGGGATGGGGGGAGGATTTGGTGAAGCTTTCTTT
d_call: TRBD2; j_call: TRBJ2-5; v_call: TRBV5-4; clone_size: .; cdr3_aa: CASSDSSGSRETQYF; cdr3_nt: TGTGCCAGCAGCGACTCTAGCGGGAGCCGTGAGACCCAGTACTTC
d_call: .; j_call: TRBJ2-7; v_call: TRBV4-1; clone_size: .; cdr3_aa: CASSTRDSPSYEQYF; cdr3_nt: TGCGCCAGCAGCACGCGGGACAGTCCTTCCTACGAGCAGTACTTC
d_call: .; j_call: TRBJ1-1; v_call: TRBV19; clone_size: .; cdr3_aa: CASSSRRDTEAFF; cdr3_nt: TGTGCCAGTAGCTCGCGGAGGGACACTGAAGCTTTCTTT
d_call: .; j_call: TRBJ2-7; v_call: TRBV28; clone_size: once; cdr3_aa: CASSYPSGRGKQYEQYF; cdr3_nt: TGTGCCAGCAGTTACCCCTCGGGAAGGGGGAAACAGTACGAGCAGTACTTC
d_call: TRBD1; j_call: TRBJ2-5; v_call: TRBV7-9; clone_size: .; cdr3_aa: CASSSPGQGDEDQYF; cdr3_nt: TGTGCCAGCAGCTCGCCGGGACAGGGAGATGAAGACCAGTACTTC
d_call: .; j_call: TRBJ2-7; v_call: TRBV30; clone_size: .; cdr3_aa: CAWSVDRSYEQYF; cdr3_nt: TGTGCCTGGAGTGTGGACAGATCCTACGAGCAGTACTTC
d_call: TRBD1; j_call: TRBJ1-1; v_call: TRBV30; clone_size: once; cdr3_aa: CAYGTGQVEAFF; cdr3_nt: TGTGCCTACGGGACAGGTCAAGTTGAAGCTTTCTTT